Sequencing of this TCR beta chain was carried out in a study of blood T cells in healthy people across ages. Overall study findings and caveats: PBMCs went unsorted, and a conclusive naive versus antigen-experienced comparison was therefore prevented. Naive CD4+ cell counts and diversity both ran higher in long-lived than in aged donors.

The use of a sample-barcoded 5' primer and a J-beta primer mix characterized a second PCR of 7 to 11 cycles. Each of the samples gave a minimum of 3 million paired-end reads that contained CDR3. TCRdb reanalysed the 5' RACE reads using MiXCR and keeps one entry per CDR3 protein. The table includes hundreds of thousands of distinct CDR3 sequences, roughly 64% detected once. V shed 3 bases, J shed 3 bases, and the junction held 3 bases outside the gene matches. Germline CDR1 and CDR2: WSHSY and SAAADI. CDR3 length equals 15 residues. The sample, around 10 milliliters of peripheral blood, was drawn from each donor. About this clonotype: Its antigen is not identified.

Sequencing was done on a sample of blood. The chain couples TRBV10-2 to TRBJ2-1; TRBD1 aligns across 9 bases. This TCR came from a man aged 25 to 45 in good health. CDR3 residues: CASSDRQGVYNEQFF. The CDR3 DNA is TGCGCCAGCAGTGATCGACAGGGGGTCTACAATGAGCAGTTCTTC.